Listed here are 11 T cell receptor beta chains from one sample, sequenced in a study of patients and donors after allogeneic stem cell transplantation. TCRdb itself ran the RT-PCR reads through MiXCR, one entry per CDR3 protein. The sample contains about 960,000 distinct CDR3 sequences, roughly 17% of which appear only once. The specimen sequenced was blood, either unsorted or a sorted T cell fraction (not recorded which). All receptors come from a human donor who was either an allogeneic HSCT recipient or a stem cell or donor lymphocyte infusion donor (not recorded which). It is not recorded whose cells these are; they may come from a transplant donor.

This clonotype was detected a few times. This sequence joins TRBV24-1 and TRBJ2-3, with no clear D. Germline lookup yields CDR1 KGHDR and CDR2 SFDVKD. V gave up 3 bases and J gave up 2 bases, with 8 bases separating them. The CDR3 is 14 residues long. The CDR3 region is CATSDPATTDTQYF. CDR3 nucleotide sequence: TGTGCCACCAGTGATCCCGCTACCACAGATACGCAGTATTTT.

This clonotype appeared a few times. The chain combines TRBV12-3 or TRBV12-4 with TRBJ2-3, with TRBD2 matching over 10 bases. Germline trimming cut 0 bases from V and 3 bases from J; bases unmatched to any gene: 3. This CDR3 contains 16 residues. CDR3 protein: CASSLALAGVTDTQYF. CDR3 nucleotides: TGTGCCAGCAGTTTAGCGCTAGCGGGAGTAACAGATACGCAGTATTTT.

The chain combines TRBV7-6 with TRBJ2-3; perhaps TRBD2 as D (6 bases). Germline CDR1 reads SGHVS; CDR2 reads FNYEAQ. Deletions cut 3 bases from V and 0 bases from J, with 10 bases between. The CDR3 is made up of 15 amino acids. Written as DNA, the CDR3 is TGTGCCAGCAGCTTGACTAGGACTAGCACAGATACGCAGTATTTT. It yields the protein CASSLTRTSTDTQYF.

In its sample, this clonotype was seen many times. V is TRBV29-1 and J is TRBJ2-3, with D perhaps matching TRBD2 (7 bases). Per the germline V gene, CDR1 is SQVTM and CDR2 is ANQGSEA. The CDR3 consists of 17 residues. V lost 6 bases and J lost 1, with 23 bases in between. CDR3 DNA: TGCAGCGTCGTCAAACTCCGGGGGGCCGGGGGCACAGATACGCAGTATTTT. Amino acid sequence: CSVVKLRGAGGTDTQYF.

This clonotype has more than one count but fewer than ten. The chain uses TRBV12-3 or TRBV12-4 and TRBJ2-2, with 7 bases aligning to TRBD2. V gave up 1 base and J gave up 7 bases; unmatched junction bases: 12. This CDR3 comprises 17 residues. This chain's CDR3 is CASSLGLALGLVGELFF. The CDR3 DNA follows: TGTGCCAGCAGTTTAGGACTAGCATTGGGCTTGGTCGGGGAGCTGTTTTTT.

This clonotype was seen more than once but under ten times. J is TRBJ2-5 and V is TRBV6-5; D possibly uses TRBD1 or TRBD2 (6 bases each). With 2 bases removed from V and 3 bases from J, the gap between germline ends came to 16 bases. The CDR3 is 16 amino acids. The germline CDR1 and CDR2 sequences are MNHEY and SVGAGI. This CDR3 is CASSYGFEGGKETQYF. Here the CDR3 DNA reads TGTGCCAGCAGTTACGGTTTCGAGGGGGGAAAAGAGACCCAGTACTTC.

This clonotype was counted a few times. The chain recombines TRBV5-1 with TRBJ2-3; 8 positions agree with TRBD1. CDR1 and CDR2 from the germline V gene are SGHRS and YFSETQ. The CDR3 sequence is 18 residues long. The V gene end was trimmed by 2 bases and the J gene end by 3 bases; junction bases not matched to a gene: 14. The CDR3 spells CASSFTVSGGARTDTQYF. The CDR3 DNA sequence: TGCGCCAGCAGCTTTACGGTATCAGGGGGCGCTAGGACAGATACGCAGTATTTT.

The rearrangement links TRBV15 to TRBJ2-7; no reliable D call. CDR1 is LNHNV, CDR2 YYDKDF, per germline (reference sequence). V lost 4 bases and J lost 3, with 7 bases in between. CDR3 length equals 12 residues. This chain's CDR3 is CATSMLYYEQYF. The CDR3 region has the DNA TGTGCCACCAGCATGCTTTACTACGAGCAGTACTTC.

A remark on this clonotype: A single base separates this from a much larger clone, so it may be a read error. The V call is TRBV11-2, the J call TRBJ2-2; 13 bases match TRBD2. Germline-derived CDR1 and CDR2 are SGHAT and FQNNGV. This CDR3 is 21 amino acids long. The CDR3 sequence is CASSLGSAVLAGGRNIGELFF. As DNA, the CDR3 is TGTGCCAGCAGCTTAGGATCCGCCGTACTAGCGGGAGGGAGGAACATCGGGGAGCTGTTTTTT.

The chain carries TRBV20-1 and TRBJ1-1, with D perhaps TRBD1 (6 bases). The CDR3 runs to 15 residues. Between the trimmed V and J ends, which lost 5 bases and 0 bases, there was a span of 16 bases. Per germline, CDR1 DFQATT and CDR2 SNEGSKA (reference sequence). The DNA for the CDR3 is TGCAGTGCTCATGGCCCACAGGGAATGAACACTGAAGCTTTCTTT. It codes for CSAHGPQGMNTEAFF.

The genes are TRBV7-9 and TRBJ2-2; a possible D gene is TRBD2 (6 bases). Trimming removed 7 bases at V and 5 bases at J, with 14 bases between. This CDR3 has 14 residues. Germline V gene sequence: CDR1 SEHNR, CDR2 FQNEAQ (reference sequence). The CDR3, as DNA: TGTGCCAGCACCCCCGGGGGAGGTACCGGGGAGCTGTTTTTT. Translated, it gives CASTPGGGTGELFF.